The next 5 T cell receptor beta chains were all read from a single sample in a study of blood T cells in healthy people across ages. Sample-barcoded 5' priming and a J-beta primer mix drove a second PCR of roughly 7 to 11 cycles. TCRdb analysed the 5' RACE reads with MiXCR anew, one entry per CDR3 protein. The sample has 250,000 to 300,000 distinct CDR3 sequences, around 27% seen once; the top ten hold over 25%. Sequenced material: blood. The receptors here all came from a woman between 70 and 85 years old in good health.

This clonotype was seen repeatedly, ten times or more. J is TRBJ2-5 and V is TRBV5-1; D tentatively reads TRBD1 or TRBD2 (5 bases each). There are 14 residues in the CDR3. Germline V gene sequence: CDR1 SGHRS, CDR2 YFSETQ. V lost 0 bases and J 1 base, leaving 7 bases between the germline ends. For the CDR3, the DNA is TGCGCCAGCAGCTTGGGGGGGTTCCAAGAGACCCAGTACTTC. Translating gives CASSLGGFQETQYF.

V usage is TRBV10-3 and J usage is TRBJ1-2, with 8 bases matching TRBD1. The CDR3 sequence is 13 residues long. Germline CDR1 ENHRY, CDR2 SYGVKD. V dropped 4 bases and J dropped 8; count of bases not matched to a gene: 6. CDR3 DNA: TGTGCCATCAGTGGAATACAGGGGGAGGGCTACACCTTC. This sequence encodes CAISGIQGEGYTF.

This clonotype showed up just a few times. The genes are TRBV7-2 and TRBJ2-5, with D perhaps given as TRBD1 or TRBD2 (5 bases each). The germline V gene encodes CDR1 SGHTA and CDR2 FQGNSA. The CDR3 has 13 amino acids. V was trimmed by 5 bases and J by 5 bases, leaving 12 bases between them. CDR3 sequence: CASSRDPRETQYF. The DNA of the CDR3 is TGTGCCAGCAGCCGGGACCCTCGTGAGACCCAGTACTTC. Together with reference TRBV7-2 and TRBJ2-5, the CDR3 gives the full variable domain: GAGVSQSPSNKVTEKGKDVELRCDPISGHTALYWYRQSLGQGLEFLIYFQGNSAPDKSGLPSDRFSAERTGGSVSTLTIQRTQQEDSAVYLCASSRDPRETQYFGPGTRLLVL.

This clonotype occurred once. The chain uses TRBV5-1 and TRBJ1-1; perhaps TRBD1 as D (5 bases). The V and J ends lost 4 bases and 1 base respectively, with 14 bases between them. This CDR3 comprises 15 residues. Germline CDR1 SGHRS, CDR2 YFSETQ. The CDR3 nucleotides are TGCGCCAGCAGCCTCGGGGACGACAGGAACACTGAAGCTTTCTTT. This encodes CASSLGDDRNTEAFF.

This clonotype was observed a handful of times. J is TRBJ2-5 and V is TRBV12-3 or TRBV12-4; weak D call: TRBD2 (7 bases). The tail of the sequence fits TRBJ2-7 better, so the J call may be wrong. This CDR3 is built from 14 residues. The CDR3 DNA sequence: TGTGCCAGCAGTTTAGGGGGAGGGGGATACGAGCAGTACTTC. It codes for CASSLGGGGYEQYF.